This T cell receptor beta chain appears in the sequencing data of a study of beta chain features in type 1 diabetes. Study-wide findings and caveats: Shortening of TCRB CDR3s, moderate but significant, appeared in all four CD4+ subsets of Type 1 diabetes patients. Compared with healthy donors, patients appeared to share more similar naive, central memory and regulatory TCRB repertoires.

Expressed TCRB transcripts were sequenced because the entire RNA isolate underwent reverse transcription. The assay was immunoSEQ multiplex PCR, and TCRdb's table has in-frame clones only and misses some. Among 120,000 or so clones listed, around 17% were seen once. One heparinised blood draw averaging around 0.12 L was given by each donor. Per the germline V gene, CDR1 is SGDLS and CDR2 is YYNGEE. The CDR3 has 17 amino acids. V gave up 0 bases and J gave up 5 bases; unmatched junction bases: 9. This clone was seen a handful of times. The antigen is unknown. The chain joins TRBV9 to TRBJ2-2; 8 positions match TRBD2. The sequencing sample was made of central memory CD4+ T cells from blood. The source of this sequence is a man aged 25 to 40 with type 1 diabetes. CDR3 bases: TGTGCCAGCAGCGTAGTCCGGAGCGGGGGCCGGACCGGGGAGCTGTTTTTT. Residues: CASSVVRSGGRTGELFF.